Below, 28 T cell receptor beta chains from the same sample are listed, as sequenced in a study of blood T cell dynamics during melanoma immunotherapy. Time point meaning: week 3, after first cycle of checkpoint inhibitor. Sequencing used immunoSEQ multiplex PCR; TCRdb keeps in-frame clones, though not all of them. The table includes around 20,000 clones, roughly nine tenths detected once. Sequencing used blood, obtained from a patient treated with checkpoint blockade. These receptor sequences come from a human donor with melanoma.

The V and J genes are TRBV2 and TRBJ2-1, with a possible D match to TRBD2 (6 bases). This CDR3 has 13 residues. Per germline, CDR1 SNHLY and CDR2 FYNNEI. The V end lost 5 bases, the J end lost 7 bases, and 12 bases lay between the germline ends. The CDR3 sequence is CASSFQAGNEQFF. The DNA for the CDR3 is TGTGCCAGCAGTTTCCAGGCGGGGAATGAGCAGTTCTTC. Full variable domain (remainder filled in from reference TRBV2 and TRBJ2-1): EPEVTQTPSHQVTQMGQEVILRCVPISNHLYFYWYRQILGQKVEFLVSFYNNEISEKSEIFDDQFSVERPDGSNFTLKIRSTKLEDSAMYFCASSFQAGNEQFFGPGTRLTVL.

The chain uses TRBV10-3 and TRBJ2-7, with D perhaps given as TRBD1 or TRBD2 (5 bases each). Trimming stripped 7 bases from V and 5 bases from J, with 18 bases between. Germline assignment: CDR1 ENHRY and CDR2 SYGVKD. The CDR3 consists of 14 residues. The CDR3 here is CAIMSAEGANEQYF. CDR3 sequence (DNA): TGTGCCATCATGTCAGCGGAAGGGGCTAACGAGCAGTACTTC.

This rearrangement joins TRBV13 to TRBJ2-7; no reliable D call. Germline values: CDR1 PRHDT, CDR2 FYEKMQ (reference sequence). This CDR3 has 13 amino acids. V lost 0 bases and J lost 7, with 10 bases in between. In DNA form, the CDR3 reads TGTGCCAGCAGCTTAGGCCTAAGGGTAGAGCAGTACTTC. Translated: CASSLGLRVEQYF.

As DNA, the CDR3 is TGTGCCAGCAGCTTCCTGGGCGGGAGTGAAGATACGCAGTATTTT. Protein: CASSFLGGSEDTQYF. The chain recombines TRBV11-2 with TRBJ2-3; TRBD2 matches at 7 bases. The CDR3 loop spans 15 amino acids. The germline CDR1 and CDR2 sequences are SGHAT and FQNNGV. V trimming: 3 bases; J trimming: 5 bases; junction bases outside the gene matches: 8. Supplemented by reference TRBV11-2 and TRBJ2-3, the full variable domain reads EAGVAQSPRYKIIEKRQSVAFWCNPISGHATLYWYQQILGQGPKLLIQFQNNGVVDDSQLPKDRFSAERLKGVDSTLKIQPAKLEDSAVYLCASSFLGGSEDTQYFGPGTRLTVL.

The chain joins TRBV28 to TRBJ2-2; possible D gene TRBD1, 5 bases. V lost 8 bases to trimming and J lost 1 base, with 11 bases between them. From germline, CDR1 is MDHEN and CDR2 SYDVKM. There are 14 residues in the CDR3. The CDR3 spells CASFMQGNTGELFF. For the CDR3, the DNA is TGTGCCAGCTTTATGCAGGGGAACACCGGGGAGCTGTTTTTT. Full variable domain (missing parts from reference TRBV28 and TRBJ2-2): DVKVTQSSRYLVKRTGEKVFLECVQDMDHENMFWYRQDPGLGLRLIYFSYDVKMKEKGDIPEGYSVSREKKERFSLILESASTNQTSMYLCASFMQGNTGELFFGEGSRLTVL.

The rearrangement uses TRBV10-3 and TRBJ2-5; no definite D call. The end of the DNA aligns better with TRBJ2-7, so the J call may be wrong. CDR1 is ENHRY and CDR2 is SYGVKD in the germline V gene. This CDR3 contains 11 residues. The CDR3 nucleotides are TGTGCCATCAGTGAGTCTAGCGAGCAGTACTTC. Its protein product is CAISESSEQYF.

This sequence joins TRBV6-1 and TRBJ2-7; D might be TRBD1 or TRBD2, each matching 5 bases. V shed 6 bases and J shed 4 bases, with 19 bases lying between them. CDR3 length: 15 residues. Looked up from germline, CDR1 is MNHNS and CDR2 is SASEGT. The CDR3 spells CASSSQDTGWYEQYF. The CDR3 bases are TGTGCCAGCAGCAGCCAGGACACGGGGTGGTACGAGCAGTACTTC.

The chain has TRBV18 and TRBJ2-7; no firm D call. Germline V gene data show CDR1 as KGHSH and CDR2 as LQKENI. V lost 4 bases and J 5 bases, leaving 21 bases between the germline ends. The CDR3 extends over 16 amino acids. The chain's CDR3 is CASSRSLDPNPNEQYF. Here the CDR3 DNA reads TGTGCCAGCTCACGCAGCTTGGATCCCAACCCCAACGAGCAGTACTTC. Drawing the rest from reference TRBV18 and TRBJ2-7, the complete variable domain is NAGVMQNPRHLVRRRGQEARLRCSPMKGHSHVYWYRQLPEEGLKFMVYLQKENIIDESGMPKERFSAEFPKEGPSILRIQQVVRGDSAAYFCASSRSLDPNPNEQYFGPGTRLTVT.

The chain is built from TRBV7-2 and TRBJ2-5; 9 nucleotides line up with TRBD1. Germline V CDR1 and CDR2: SGHTA, FQGNSA. The CDR3 contains 18 residues. The V segment lost 5 bases and the J segment 5 bases; nucleotides outside the gene matches: 18. The chain's CDR3 is CASSRRDRAFGVSETQYF. The CDR3 bases are TGTGCCAGCAGCCGCCGGGACAGGGCATTTGGGGTTTCGGAGACCCAGTACTTC.

The rearrangement uses TRBV6-4 and TRBJ2-3, with TRBD2 matching 8 bases. V lost 5 bases and J lost 5; bases outside the gene matches: 6. In germline, CDR1 is MRHNA, CDR2 SNTAGT. This CDR3 contains 14 residues. Here the CDR3 reads CASSPGREGDTQYF. The CDR3 DNA is TGTGCCAGCAGTCCCGGGAGGGAGGGAGATACGCAGTATTTT.

This chain's CDR3 is CASSLRGLAYEQYF. The CDR3 region has the DNA TGTGCCAGCAGTCTCCGCGGACTAGCCTACGAGCAGTACTTC. The chain couples TRBV27 to TRBJ2-7, with 7 nucleotides matching TRBD2. This CDR3 contains 14 residues. With V trimmed by 5 bases and J by 2 bases, 6 bases remained unmatched. From germline, CDR1 is MNHEY and CDR2 SMNVEV (reference sequence).

V usage is TRBV6-4 and J usage is TRBJ2-3; D may match TRBD1 or TRBD2 (5 bases each). The CDR3 consists of 13 residues. Germline CDR1 MRHNA, CDR2 SNTAGT. Trimming left V 4 bases short and J 3 bases short, with 8 bases between. The CDR3 DNA sequence: TGTGCCAGCAGTGTCGGGGCAACAGATACGCAGTATTTT. It encodes CASSVGATDTQYF.

CDR3 sequence reads: CASSQETGGPGGPEAFF. CDR3 bases: TGTGCCAGCAGCCAGGAGACAGGCGGACCAGGGGGCCCTGAAGCTTTCTTT. This rearrangement joins TRBV4-2 to TRBJ1-1, with TRBD1 matching over 8 bases. Germline loops: CDR1 LGHNA, CDR2 YNFKEQ. The CDR3 is 17 residues long. V shed 3 bases and J 6 bases; nucleotides not matched to a gene: 15.

The chain couples TRBV15 to TRBJ2-7; D gene unclear. Per the germline V gene, CDR1 is LNHNV and CDR2 is YYDKDF (reference sequence). The CDR3 totals 14 residues. The ends were cut back, 0 bases at V and 3 bases at J, with 9 bases in the middle. The CDR3 loop is CATSRDRQIYEQYF. DNA for the CDR3: TGTGCCACCAGCAGAGATAGGCAGATCTACGAGCAGTACTTC.

This chain joins TRBV10-1 and TRBJ2-3; D is undetermined. The CDR3 runs to 13 residues. From germline, CDR1 is WNHNN and CDR2 SYGVQD (reference sequence). V was cut by 8 bases and J by 4 bases, with 13 bases left in between. DNA of the CDR3: TGCGCCAGCGCACAGCTTGCAGCAGATACGCAGTATTTT. Translating it yields CASAQLAADTQYF.

The gene calls are TRBV18 and TRBJ2-7, with 12 bases that match TRBD1. CDR3 length: 15 residues. Looked up from germline, CDR1 is KGHSH and CDR2 is LQKENI. After removal of 2 bases from V and 6 bases from J, the junction contained 5 bases not matched to a gene. DNA for the CDR3: TGTGCCAGCTCACCAGAGGGACAGGGGGCTCTCGAGCAGTACTTC. Amino acid sequence: CASSPEGQGALEQYF.

The sample holds a few counts of this clone. This chain uses TRBV30 with TRBJ1-2; D unclear. CDR1 is GTSNPN, CDR2 SVGIG, per germline (reference sequence). CDR3 length: 12 amino acids. Trimming left V 1 base short and J 5 bases short, with 8 bases between. The CDR3 protein is CAWSGGRYGYTF. The CDR3, as DNA: TGTGCCTGGAGTGGAGGCAGATATGGCTACACCTTC.

The rearrangement links TRBV7-7 to TRBJ2-5; D perhaps matches TRBD2 (6 bases). The length of the CDR3 is 14 residues. Germline lookup yields CDR1 SSHAT and CDR2 FNYEAQ (reference sequence). V dropped 9 bases and J dropped 2 bases, with 16 bases sitting between them. CDR3 protein: CASGVVGGQETQYF. CDR3 DNA sequence: TGTGCCAGTGGGGTGGTTGGAGGGCAAGAGACCCAGTACTTC.

The chain combines TRBV5-6 with TRBJ1-5, with no clear D. The germline CDR1 and CDR2 sequences are SGHDT and YYEEEE. CDR3 length: 15 amino acids. Trimming stripped 5 bases from V and 1 base from J, with 13 bases between. In DNA form, the CDR3 reads TGTGCCAGCAGTTTAGGAGGGATGAGCAATCAGCCCCAGCATTTT. It specifies CASSLGGMSNQPQHF.

The chain has TRBV28 and TRBJ2-3; 7 bases are a match to TRBD2. V shed 8 bases, J shed 4 bases, and the junction held 12 bases outside the gene matches. CDR3 length: 15 residues. CDR1 and CDR2 from the germline V gene are MDHEN and SYDVKM. The CDR3 nucleotides read TGTGCCAGCGAGGGTCCGGGGGGAGGCCCAGATACGCAGTATTTT. Encoded protein: CASEGPGGGPDTQYF.

The genes are TRBV10-3 and TRBJ2-7, with 7 bases aligning to TRBD2. CDR3 length: 13 amino acids. The V gene end was trimmed by 7 bases and the J gene end by 5 bases; junction bases not matched to a gene: 8. Per germline, CDR1 ENHRY and CDR2 SYGVKD. CDR3 sequence (DNA): TGTGCCATCATGGGTAGCGGGCTGAACGAGCAGTACTTC. This gives the protein CAIMGSGLNEQYF.

The chain employs TRBV15 and TRBJ1-2; D not certain. Germline V gene lookup returns CDR1 LNHNV and CDR2 YYDKDF (reference sequence). Trimming stripped 0 bases from V and 4 bases from J, with 12 bases between. The CDR3 is 15 amino acids. The DNA of the CDR3 is TGTGCCACCAGCAGAGAAGGTACCACCCCCTATGGCTACACCTTC. It codes for CATSREGTTPYGYTF.

The chain recombines TRBV7-2 with TRBJ2-5, with 8 bases fitting TRBD2. Germline values: CDR1 SGHTA, CDR2 FQGNSA. V was clipped by 1 base and J by 0 bases; unmatched bases: 7. The CDR3 extends over 17 amino acids. The CDR3 DNA follows: TGTGCCAGCAGCTTAGGGGGAATAGCGGGGTACCAAGAGACCCAGTACTTC. Its protein product is CASSLGGIAGYQETQYF. Combining the CDR3 with reference TRBV7-2 and TRBJ2-5 gives the whole variable domain GAGVSQSPSNKVTEKGKDVELRCDPISGHTALYWYRQSLGQGLEFLIYFQGNSAPDKSGLPSDRFSAERTGGSVSTLTIQRTQQEDSAVYLCASSLGGIAGYQETQYFGPGTRLLVL.

This sequence joins TRBV4-2 and TRBJ2-1; D gene unclear. Germline CDR1 and CDR2: LGHNA and YNFKEQ. V was shortened by 3 bases and J by 10 bases, with 7 bases between the two germline ends. The CDR3 totals 11 residues. The CDR3 loop is CASSQSGEQFF. The CDR3 bases are TGTGCCAGCAGCCAGAGTGGGGAGCAGTTCTTC.

The V gene is TRBV5-4, the J gene TRBJ1-1; the D gene is possibly TRBD1 (5 bases). Germline V gene sequence: CDR1 SGHNT, CDR2 YYREEE (reference sequence). This CDR3 comprises 17 residues. The germline V and J ends were trimmed by 4 bases and 0 bases, with 19 bases remaining between them. The CDR3 nucleotides read TGTGCCAGCAGCATTTCACCCCCAGGGCGTATGAACACTGAAGCTTTCTTT. Translation: CASSISPPGRMNTEAFF.

This chain uses TRBV11-1 with TRBJ2-7; perhaps TRBD2 as D (5 bases). Germline V gene sequence: CDR1 SGHAT, CDR2 FQDESV (reference sequence). The V and J ends lost 1 base and 5 bases respectively, with 12 bases between them. This CDR3 is 14 amino acids long. The CDR3 DNA is TGTGCCAGCAGCTTAGGGGTAGCGACCCACGAGCAGTACTTC. It specifies CASSLGVATHEQYF.

This rearrangement joins TRBV27 to TRBJ2-7; 16 bases agree with TRBD2. The CDR3 covers 14 residues. CDR1 is MNHEY, CDR2 SMNVEV, per germline (reference sequence). V lost 3 bases, J lost 10 bases, and 3 bases stayed unmatched. The CDR3 DNA is TGTGCCAGCAGTTTCGGGACTAGCGGGAGGGCCCAGTACTTC. As protein: CASSFGTSGRAQYF.

The chain carries TRBV5-4 and TRBJ1-1; D not certain. Germline CDR1 and CDR2: SGHNT and YYREEE (reference sequence). With 4 bases removed from V and 5 bases from J, the gap between germline ends came to 9 bases. The CDR3 extends over 12 amino acids. The CDR3 reads CASSNSSTEAFF. DNA for the CDR3: TGTGCCAGCAGCAACAGTTCGACTGAAGCTTTCTTT. The full variable domain, its missing parts supplied by reference TRBV5-4 and TRBJ1-1, is ETGVTQSPTHLIKTRGQQVTLRCSSQSGHNTVSWYQQALGQGPQFIFQYYREEENGRGNFPPRFSGLQFPNYSSELNVNALELDDSALYLCASSNSSTEAFFGQGTRLTVV.